A single sample is the source of the 32 T cell receptor beta chains below, sequenced in a study of cytomegalovirus exposure and HLA in healthy donors. It was with 60 Vbeta and 13 Jbeta primers that the PCR ran. Clones were sequenced by immunoSEQ multiplex PCR, and TCRdb holds only the in-frame ones, with some missing. The sample contains roughly 130,000 clones, roughly 80% of which appear only once. The sample comprised PBMCs. The receptors stem from a man aged 35-49 years in good health and CMV-seronegative.

This chain connects TRBV11-2 to TRBJ1-2; 7 nucleotides match TRBD1. CDR3 length equals 17 residues. Trimming removed 2 bases from V and 4 bases from J; junction bases left unmatched: 13. Looked up from germline, CDR1 is SGHAT and CDR2 is FQNNGV. The chain's CDR3 is CASSLFGVGTAGYGYTF. The CDR3 DNA reads as TGTGCCAGCAGCTTATTCGGGGTGGGGACAGCAGGCTATGGCTACACCTTC.

V and J are TRBV11-2 and TRBJ1-1; possibly TRBD1 for D (6 bases). V was shortened by 5 bases and J by 4 bases, with 8 bases between the two germline ends. Germline CDR1 SGHAT, CDR2 FQNNGV. This CDR3 is built from 12 residues. CDR3 sequence (DNA): TGTGCCAGCAGCCCCAGGGGCACTGAAGCTTTCTTT. It yields the protein CASSPRGTEAFF.

The rearrangement uses TRBV27 and TRBJ2-7; 10 nucleotides match TRBD1. The V gene's germline CDR1 is MNHEY and CDR2 SMNVEV (reference sequence). Trimming removed 5 bases from V and 6 bases from J; junction bases left unmatched: 7. The CDR3 contains 14 residues. The CDR3 DNA sequence: TGTGCCAGCAGTCTAGGGGACAGGGGTAGCGAGCAGTACTTC. It codes for CASSLGDRGSEQYF.

This clone was picked up a small number of times. The rearrangement uses TRBV5-1 and TRBJ1-1, with D uncertain. V was clipped by 2 bases and J by 6 bases, with 14 bases between them. CDR3 size: 14 residues. CDR1 SGHRS and CDR2 YFSETQ come from the germline V gene. CDR3 sequence (DNA): TGCGCCAGCAGCTTTCACACCTCGAGGGCTGAAGCTTTCTTT. Encoded protein: CASSFHTSRAEAFF.

The V gene is TRBV11-2, the J gene TRBJ2-5, with D unclear. This CDR3 comprises 13 residues. Trimming left V 1 base short and J 3 bases short, with 6 bases between. The germline CDR1 and CDR2 sequences are SGHAT and FQNNGV. The CDR3 region is CASSLGGEETQYF. Here the CDR3 DNA reads TGTGCCAGCAGCTTAGGTGGAGAAGAGACCCAGTACTTC.

V gene TRBV9 combines with J gene TRBJ2-5, with 9 bases fitting TRBD1. CDR1 and CDR2 from the germline V gene are SGDLS and YYNGEE. V lost 4 bases, J lost 4 bases, and 8 bases stayed unmatched. CDR3 length: 15 amino acids. The CDR3 sequence: CASSPRTGDGETQYF. The DNA for the CDR3 is TGTGCCAGCAGCCCTCGGACAGGGGATGGAGAGACCCAGTACTTC.

V usage is TRBV7-9 and J usage is TRBJ2-1; 9 bases match TRBD1. The trim removed 5 bases at V and 5 bases at J, leaving 4 bases unmatched. Germline assignment: CDR1 SEHNR and CDR2 FQNEAQ (reference sequence). This CDR3 is 14 amino acids long. This CDR3 reads CASSQWTGDNEQFF. The CDR3 coding sequence is TGTGCCAGCAGCCAATGGACAGGGGACAATGAGCAGTTCTTC.

CDR3 residues: CATSSSGWNQPQHF. The CDR3 DNA reads as TGTGCCACCAGCAGCTCAGGGTGGAATCAGCCCCAGCATTTT. The chain uses TRBV15 and TRBJ1-5, with a weak D call TRBD1 (5 bases). The V end was cut by 3 bases, the J end by 4 bases, with 10 bases between. The CDR3 consists of 14 residues. Germline V lookup: CDR1 LNHNV, CDR2 YYDKDF (reference sequence).

The chain combines TRBV2 with TRBJ2-3; D not certain. The germline V and J ends were trimmed by 1 base and 0 bases, with 8 bases remaining between them. CDR1 is SNHLY, CDR2 FYNNEI, per germline. The CDR3 consists of 15 residues. CDR3 DNA sequence: TGTGCCAGCAGTGAAGGGGCAGCCAGCACAGATACGCAGTATTTT. The encoded protein is CASSEGAASTDTQYF. Drawing the rest from reference TRBV2 and TRBJ2-3, the complete variable domain is EPEVTQTPSHQVTQMGQEVILRCVPISNHLYFYWYRQILGQKVEFLVSFYNNEISEKSEIFDDQFSVERPDGSNFTLKIRSTKLEDSAMYFCASSEGAASTDTQYFGPGTRLTVL.

This clone was observed a handful of times. The chain carries TRBV7-9 and TRBJ1-4; tentative D call: TRBD1 (5 bases). Germline V lookup: CDR1 SEHNR, CDR2 FQNEAQ (reference sequence). V was clipped by 2 bases and J by 8 bases, with 15 bases between them. The CDR3 is 15 residues long. This chain's CDR3 is CASSLLATGIEKLFF. CDR3 nucleotide sequence: TGTGCCAGCAGCTTATTGGCTACAGGCATAGAAAAACTGTTTTTT.

This rearrangement joins TRBV19 to TRBJ1-6, with a weak D call TRBD1 (5 bases). Germline V gene sequence: CDR1 LNHDA, CDR2 SQIVND (reference sequence). The CDR3 has 15 amino acids. V lost 3 bases and J lost 9, with 15 bases in between. CDR3 sequence (DNA): TGTGCCAGTAGTATTGAGGGGAGGGGCGGTTCACCCCTCCACTTT. Translated: CASSIEGRGGSPLHF.

This chain connects TRBV19 to TRBJ2-2; 12 nucleotides agree with TRBD2. This CDR3 comprises 20 residues. Germline assignment: CDR1 LNHDA and CDR2 SQIVND (reference sequence). V was clipped by 0 bases and J by 4 bases; unmatched bases: 12. This chain's CDR3 is CASSIDLGLAGIASTGELFF. For the CDR3, the DNA is TGTGCCAGTAGTATAGATCTTGGACTAGCGGGAATCGCGAGCACCGGGGAGCTGTTTTTT.

CDR3: CASSQIGQGYGYTF. CDR3 bases: TGCGCCAGCAGCCAAATCGGACAGGGCTATGGCTACACCTTC. The chain employs TRBV4-1 and TRBJ1-2, with TRBD1 identical over 8 bases. The CDR3 contains 14 residues. Germline CDR1 is MGHRA and CDR2 is YSYEKL. J was trimmed by 4 bases and V by 2 bases; bases with no gene match: 3.

The J gene is TRBJ1-2, the V gene TRBV30; perhaps TRBD1 as D (6 bases). The CDR3 totals 15 residues. Germline V gene sequence: CDR1 GTSNPN, CDR2 SVGIG (reference sequence). Trimming removed 1 base from V and 2 bases from J, with 14 bases in between. CDR3 bases: TGTGCCTGGAGTGCCCCCGGGACAATCAACTATGGCTACACCTTC. Translating it yields CAWSAPGTINYGYTF. Supplemented by reference TRBV30 and TRBJ1-2, the full variable domain reads SQTIHQWPATLVQPVGSPLSLECTVEGTSNPNLYWYRQAAGRGLQLLFYSVGIGQISSEVPQNLSASRPQDRQFILSSKKLLLSDSGFYLCAWSAPGTINYGYTFGSGTRLTVV.

Only a few counts were recorded for this clone. The chain carries TRBV2 and TRBJ1-1; the D is unclear. The CDR3 covers 13 residues. V was shortened by 7 bases and J by 0 bases, with 9 bases between the two germline ends. Germline lookup yields CDR1 SNHLY and CDR2 FYNNEI. The CDR3 sequence is CASNVLVNTEAFF. CDR3 bases: TGTGCCAGCAATGTGCTAGTGAACACTGAAGCTTTCTTT.

The gene calls are TRBV30 and TRBJ2-7; TRBD2 matches 9 bases. The V segment lost 1 base and the J segment 1 base; nucleotides outside the gene matches: 8. CDR3 length equals 16 residues. The germline CDR1 and CDR2 sequences are GTSNPN and SVGIG (reference sequence). The DNA of the CDR3 is TGTGCCTGGAGTGGTCTAGCGGGGCGAACTTCCTACGAGCAGTACTTC. Protein product: CAWSGLAGRTSYEQYF.

V and J are TRBV9 and TRBJ1-2; 9 positions match TRBD1. The CDR3 covers 15 residues. Trimming at V came to 2 bases and at J to 4 bases, leaving 6 bases not matched to a gene. CDR1 SGDLS and CDR2 YYNGEE come from the germline V gene. CDR3 sequence reads: CASSVNRDRAYGYTF. DNA for the CDR3: TGTGCCAGCAGCGTTAACCGGGACAGGGCCTATGGCTACACCTTC.

The chain employs TRBV5-4 and TRBJ1-2, with D possibly being TRBD1 (6 bases). V was cut by 0 bases and J by 2 bases, with 14 bases left in between. The CDR3 extends over 16 amino acids. Germline CDR1 reads SGHNT; CDR2 reads YYREEE (reference sequence). The DNA for the CDR3 is TGTGCCAGCAGCTTGGATTCTCTCACAGGGAACTATGGCTACACCTTC. Protein product: CASSLDSLTGNYGYTF.

This chain connects TRBV28 to TRBJ1-5; 9 bases map to TRBD1. Germline CDR1 is MDHEN and CDR2 is SYDVKM. The CDR3 contains 15 residues. V shed 3 bases and J 2 bases; nucleotides not matched to a gene: 2. CDR3 in amino acids: CASSFRDRGNQPQHF. The CDR3 DNA reads TGTGCCAGCAGTTTTCGGGACAGGGGCAATCAGCCCCAGCATTTT.

The genes are TRBV6-1 and TRBJ2-2, with D possibly matching TRBD1 (7 bases). From germline, CDR1 is MNHNS and CDR2 SASEGT. This CDR3 has 14 residues. V gave up 5 bases and J gave up 4 bases, with 11 bases separating them. This CDR3 is CASSQGGGTGELFF. CDR3 DNA: TGTGCCAGCAGTCAGGGGGGAGGCACCGGGGAGCTGTTTTTT.

The gene calls are TRBV5-4 and TRBJ2-5, with TRBD2 as a possible D gene (6 bases). CDR1 and CDR2 from the germline V gene are SGHNT and YYREEE (reference sequence). CDR3 length: 14 residues. V was clipped by 4 bases and J by 1 base, with 11 bases between them. The CDR3 DNA sequence: TGTGCCAGCAGCGTACGGGACTCCCAAGAGACCCAGTACTTC. This gives the protein CASSVRDSQETQYF.

V and J are TRBV28 and TRBJ2-5; 8 bases match TRBD1. The J segment lost 4 bases and the V segment lost 7 bases, leaving 5 bases of the junction unmatched. The CDR3 is made up of 13 amino acids. Germline assignment: CDR1 MDHEN and CDR2 SYDVKM. The CDR3 bases are TGTGCCAGCATCCCCGGACAGGGAGAGACCCAGTACTTC. Protein product: CASIPGQGETQYF.

With respect to this clone: This sample includes further DNA sequences coding for the same CDR3. This chain links TRBV2 with TRBJ2-3; the D gene is possibly TRBD2 (6 bases). From germline, CDR1 is SNHLY and CDR2 FYNNEI. This CDR3 contains 14 residues. Deletions cut 6 bases from V and 1 base from J, with 11 bases between. For the CDR3, the DNA is TGTGCCAGCAGCGTGAGGGAGGGCACAGATACGCAGTATTTT. Protein sequence: CASSVREGTDTQYF.

The chain employs TRBV19 and TRBJ1-5; no reliable D call. The V and J ends lost 4 bases and 6 bases respectively, with 7 bases between them. The germline V gene has CDR1 LNHDA and CDR2 SQIVND (reference sequence). The CDR3 totals 12 residues. This CDR3 is CASSKESQPQHF. CDR3 DNA: TGTGCCAGTAGTAAAGAGAGTCAGCCCCAGCATTTT. Full variable domain (remainder filled in from reference TRBV19 and TRBJ1-5): DGGITQSPKYLFRKEGQNVTLSCEQNLNHDAMYWYRQDPGQGLRLIYYSQIVNDFQKGDIAEGYSVSREKKESFPLTVTSAQKNPTAFYLCASSKESQPQHFGDGTRLSIL.

The rearrangement uses TRBV6-1 and TRBJ2-3, with D hard to call. The CDR3 length is 12 residues. Trimming took 5 bases from V and 6 from J, leaving 9 bases between them. In germline, CDR1 is MNHNS, CDR2 SASEGT. Here the CDR3 reads CASSLSMDTQYF. Written as DNA, the CDR3 is TGTGCCAGCAGTTTGAGTATGGATACGCAGTATTTT.

The chain is built from TRBV7-8 and TRBJ2-5; 15 positions match TRBD2. The J call may be mistaken, given a closer DNA end match to TRBJ2-7. The CDR3 is made up of 15 amino acids. Germline V gene data show CDR1 as SGHVS and CDR2 as FQNEAQ. The CDR3 sequence: CASSLGLAGGYEQYF. CDR3 coding DNA: TGTGCCAGCAGTCTGGGACTAGCGGGAGGCTACGAGCAGTACTTC.

This clone has just one count. This chain joins TRBV5-1 and TRBJ2-3, with 7 bases lining up with TRBD1. The V gene's germline CDR1 is SGHRS and CDR2 YFSETQ. Trimming cost V 1 base and J 2 bases; bases outside gene matches: 4. This CDR3 contains 15 residues. The DNA for the CDR3 is TGCGCCAGCAGCTTGTCAACAGGGGTCACAGATACGCAGTATTTT. Translated: CASSLSTGVTDTQYF.

The chain uses TRBV30 and TRBJ2-2; 9 nucleotides match TRBD1. Germline V lookup: CDR1 GTSNPN, CDR2 SVGIG (reference sequence). This CDR3 is 14 amino acids long. J was trimmed by 6 bases and V by 3 bases; bases with no gene match: 5. The CDR3 here is CAWRPRQGAGELFF. In DNA, the CDR3 is TGTGCCTGGAGGCCTCGACAGGGGGCCGGGGAGCTGTTTTTT.

V gene TRBV6-1 combines with J gene TRBJ2-4; D is possibly TRBD1 (6 bases). V lost 7 bases and J lost 6, with 16 bases in between. Germline assignment: CDR1 MNHNS and CDR2 SASEGT. The CDR3 spans 14 residues. The CDR3 loop reads CASIPQGWGNIQYF. The CDR3 DNA follows: TGTGCCAGCATCCCACAGGGATGGGGAAACATTCAGTACTTC.

The genes are TRBV5-1 and TRBJ2-1; weak D call: TRBD2 (7 bases). V was trimmed by 4 bases and J by 7 bases, leaving 15 bases between them. CDR3 length equals 14 residues. The germline gives CDR1 SGHRS, CDR2 YFSETQ. CDR3 in amino acids: CASSTGGGANEQFF. Written as DNA, the CDR3 is TGCGCCAGCAGCACGGGGGGCGGGGCGAATGAGCAGTTCTTC. The variable domain in full, with the rest retrieved from reference TRBV5-1 and TRBJ2-1, is KAGVTQTPRYLIKTRGQQVTLSCSPISGHRSVSWYQQTPGQGLQFLFEYFSETQRNKGNFPGRFSGRQFSNSRSEMNVSTLELGDSALYLCASSTGGGANEQFFGPGTRLTVL.

This chain uses TRBV11-2 with TRBJ2-7; D call uncertain. Per germline, CDR1 SGHAT and CDR2 FQNNGV. Trimming cost V 0 bases and J 4 bases, with 7 bases left between them. The CDR3 contains 13 residues. CDR3 in amino acids: CASSLDHSYEQYF. CDR3 coding DNA: TGTGCCAGCAGCTTAGATCACTCATACGAGCAGTACTTC.

This clone was observed a handful of times. The chain joins TRBV2 to TRBJ2-1, with unresolved D. Germline CDR1 and CDR2: SNHLY and FYNNEI. The CDR3 extends over 15 amino acids. V gave up 7 bases and J gave up 0 bases, with 13 bases separating them. CDR3 DNA sequence: TGTGCCAGCAACGAAGACTCAAGCTCCTACAATGAGCAGTTCTTC. As protein: CASNEDSSSYNEQFF.